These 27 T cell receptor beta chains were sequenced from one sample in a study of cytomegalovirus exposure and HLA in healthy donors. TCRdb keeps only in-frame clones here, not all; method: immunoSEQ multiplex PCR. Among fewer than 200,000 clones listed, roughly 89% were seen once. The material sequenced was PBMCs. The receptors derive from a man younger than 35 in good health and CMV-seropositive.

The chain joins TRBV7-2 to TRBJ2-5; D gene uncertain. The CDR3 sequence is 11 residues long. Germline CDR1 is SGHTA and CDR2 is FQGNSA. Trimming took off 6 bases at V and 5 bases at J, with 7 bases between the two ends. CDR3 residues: CASREWETQYF. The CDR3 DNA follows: TGTGCCAGCAGGGAGTGGGAGACCCAGTACTTC. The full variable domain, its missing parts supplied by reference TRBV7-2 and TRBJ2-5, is GAGVSQSPSNKVTEKGKDVELRCDPISGHTALYWYRQSLGQGLEFLIYFQGNSAPDKSGLPSDRFSAERTGGSVSTLTIQRTQQEDSAVYLCASREWETQYFGPGTRLLVL.

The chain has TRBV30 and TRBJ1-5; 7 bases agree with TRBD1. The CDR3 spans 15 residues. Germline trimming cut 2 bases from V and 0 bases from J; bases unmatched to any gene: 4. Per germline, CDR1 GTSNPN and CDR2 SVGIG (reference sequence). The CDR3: CAWSRQGGSNQPQHF. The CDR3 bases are TGTGCCTGGAGTCGACAGGGAGGTAGCAATCAGCCCCAGCATTTT.

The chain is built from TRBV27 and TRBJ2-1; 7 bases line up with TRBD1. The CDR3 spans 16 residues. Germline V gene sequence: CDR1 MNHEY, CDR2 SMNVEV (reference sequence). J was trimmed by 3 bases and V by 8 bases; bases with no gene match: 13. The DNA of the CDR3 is TGTGCCAGCTCCAGTCTCAAGGGACAGAACTACAATGAGCAGTTCTTC. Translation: CASSSLKGQNYNEQFF.

This chain's CDR3 is CASSSETGGENIQYF. CDR3 nucleotide sequence: TGTGCCAGCAGTTCCGAGACAGGGGGCGAAAACATTCAGTACTTC. This sequence joins TRBV27 and TRBJ2-4; 10 bases align to TRBD1. Germline V lookup: CDR1 MNHEY, CDR2 SMNVEV (reference sequence). This CDR3 comprises 15 residues. V was pared by 4 bases and J by 5 bases, with 5 bases of the junction left unmatched.

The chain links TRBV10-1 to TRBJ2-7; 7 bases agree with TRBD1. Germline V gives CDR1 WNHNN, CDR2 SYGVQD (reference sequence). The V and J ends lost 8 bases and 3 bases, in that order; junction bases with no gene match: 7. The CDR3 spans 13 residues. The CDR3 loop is CASGDSNRYEQYF. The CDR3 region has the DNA TGCGCCAGCGGGGACAGCAATCGCTACGAGCAGTACTTC.

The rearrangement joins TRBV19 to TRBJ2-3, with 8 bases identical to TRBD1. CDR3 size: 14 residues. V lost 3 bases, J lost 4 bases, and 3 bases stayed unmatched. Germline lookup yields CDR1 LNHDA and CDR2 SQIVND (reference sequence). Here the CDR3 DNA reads TGTGCCAGTAGTATCGGACAGGGATCAGATACGCAGTATTTT. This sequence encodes CASSIGQGSDTQYF.

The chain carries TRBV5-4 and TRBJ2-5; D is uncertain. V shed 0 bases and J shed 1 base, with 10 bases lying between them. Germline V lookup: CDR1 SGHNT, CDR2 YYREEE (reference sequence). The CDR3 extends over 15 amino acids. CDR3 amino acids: CASSLGSAPQETQYF. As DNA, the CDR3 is TGTGCCAGCAGCTTGGGCAGCGCACCCCAAGAGACCCAGTACTTC. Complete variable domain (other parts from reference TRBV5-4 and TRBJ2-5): ETGVTQSPTHLIKTRGQQVTLRCSSQSGHNTVSWYQQALGQGPQFIFQYYREEENGRGNFPPRFSGLQFPNYSSELNVNALELDDSALYLCASSLGSAPQETQYFGPGTRLLVL.

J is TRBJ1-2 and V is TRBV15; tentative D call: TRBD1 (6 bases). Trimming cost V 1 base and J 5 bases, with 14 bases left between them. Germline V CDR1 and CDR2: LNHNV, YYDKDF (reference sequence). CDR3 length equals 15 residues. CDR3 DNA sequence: TGTGCCACCAGCAGAGGCCGGGGGGCGTTTTATGGCTACACCTTC. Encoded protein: CATSRGRGAFYGYTF.

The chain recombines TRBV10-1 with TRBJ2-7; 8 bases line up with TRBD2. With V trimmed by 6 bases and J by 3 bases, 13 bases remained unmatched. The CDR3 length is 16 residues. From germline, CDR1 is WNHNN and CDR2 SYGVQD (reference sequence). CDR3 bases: TGCGCCAGCAGCCGCGAGAGCGGGAGTGACGGCTACGAGCAGTACTTC. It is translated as CASSRESGSDGYEQYF.

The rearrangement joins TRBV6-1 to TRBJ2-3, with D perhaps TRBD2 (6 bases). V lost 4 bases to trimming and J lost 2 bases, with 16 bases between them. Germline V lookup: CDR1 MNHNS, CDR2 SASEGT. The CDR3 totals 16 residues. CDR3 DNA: TGTGCCAGCAGTGGGCCCTCTTGGAGGGTCACAGATACGCAGTATTTT. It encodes CASSGPSWRVTDTQYF.

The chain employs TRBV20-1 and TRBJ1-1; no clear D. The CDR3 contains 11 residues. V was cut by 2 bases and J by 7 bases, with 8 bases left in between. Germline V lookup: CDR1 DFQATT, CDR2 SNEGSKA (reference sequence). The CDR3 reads CSARPRGEAFF. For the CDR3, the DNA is TGCAGTGCTAGACCCCGGGGTGAAGCTTTCTTT.

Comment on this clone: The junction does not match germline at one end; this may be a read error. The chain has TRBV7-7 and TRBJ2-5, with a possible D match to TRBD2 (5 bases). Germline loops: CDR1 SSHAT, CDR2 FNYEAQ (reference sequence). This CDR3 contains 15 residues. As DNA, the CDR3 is TGTGCTAGCAGCTTAGCCAGCGGCCCACAAGAGACCCAGTACTTC. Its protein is CASSLASGPQETQYF.

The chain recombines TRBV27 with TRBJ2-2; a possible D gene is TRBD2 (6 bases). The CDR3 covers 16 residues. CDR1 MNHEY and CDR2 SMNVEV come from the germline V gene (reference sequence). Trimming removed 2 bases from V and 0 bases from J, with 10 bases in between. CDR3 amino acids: CASSLVAAANTGELFF. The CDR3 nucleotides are TGTGCCAGCAGTTTAGTAGCGGCCGCGAACACCGGGGAGCTGTTTTTT.

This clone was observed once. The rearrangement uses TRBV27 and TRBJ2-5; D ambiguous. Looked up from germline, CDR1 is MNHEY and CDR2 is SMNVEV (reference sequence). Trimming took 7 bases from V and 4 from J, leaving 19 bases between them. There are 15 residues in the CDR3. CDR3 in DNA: TGTGCCAGCACCCCGTCGAGGCGGTTCATAGAGACCCAGTACTTC. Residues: CASTPSRRFIETQYF.

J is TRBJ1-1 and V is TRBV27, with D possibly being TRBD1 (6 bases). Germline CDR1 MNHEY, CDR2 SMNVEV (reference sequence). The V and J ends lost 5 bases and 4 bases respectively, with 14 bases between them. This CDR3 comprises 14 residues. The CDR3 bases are TGTGCCAGCAGTCCTCGGACAGACCCCACTGAAGCTTTCTTT. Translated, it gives CASSPRTDPTEAFF.

CDR3 region: CASSVEIRGDGELFF. CDR3 bases: TGTGCCAGCAGCGTAGAAATCAGGGGCGACGGGGAGCTGTTTTTT. The gene calls are TRBV9 and TRBJ2-2; TRBD1 might be the D (6 bases). Between the trimmed V and J ends, which lost 0 bases and 7 bases, there was a span of 13 bases. CDR1 is SGDLS, CDR2 YYNGEE, per germline. The CDR3 has 15 residues.

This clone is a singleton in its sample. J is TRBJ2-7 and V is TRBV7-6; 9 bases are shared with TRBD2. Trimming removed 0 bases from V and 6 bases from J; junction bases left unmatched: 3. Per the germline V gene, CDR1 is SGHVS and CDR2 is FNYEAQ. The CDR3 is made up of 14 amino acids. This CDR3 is CASSLASGSSEQYF. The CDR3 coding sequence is TGTGCCAGCAGCTTAGCTAGCGGGAGCTCCGAGCAGTACTTC.

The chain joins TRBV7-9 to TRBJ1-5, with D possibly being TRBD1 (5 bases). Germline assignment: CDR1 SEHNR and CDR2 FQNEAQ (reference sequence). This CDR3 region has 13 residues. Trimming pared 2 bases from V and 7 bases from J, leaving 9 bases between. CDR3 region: CASSLSGDQPQHF. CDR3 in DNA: TGTGCCAGCAGCTTATCGGGGGACCAGCCCCAGCATTTT.

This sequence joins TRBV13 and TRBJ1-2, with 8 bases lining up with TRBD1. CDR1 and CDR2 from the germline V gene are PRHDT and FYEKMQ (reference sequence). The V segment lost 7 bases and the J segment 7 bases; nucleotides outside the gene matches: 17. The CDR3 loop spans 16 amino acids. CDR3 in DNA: TGTGCCAGCAACCTATCGGGGGCAGGGGGCGCCGCTGGCTACACCTTC. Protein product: CASNLSGAGGAAGYTF. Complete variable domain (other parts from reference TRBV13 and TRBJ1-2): AAGVIQSPRHLIKEKRETATLKCYPIPRHDTVYWYQQGPGQDPQFLISFYEKMQSDKGSIPDRFSAQQFSDYHSELNMSSLELGDSALYFCASNLSGAGGAAGYTFGSGTRLTVV.

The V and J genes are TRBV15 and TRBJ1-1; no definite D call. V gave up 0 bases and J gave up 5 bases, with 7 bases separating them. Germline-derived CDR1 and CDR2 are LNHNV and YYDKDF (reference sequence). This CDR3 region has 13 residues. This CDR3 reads CATSREPETEAFF. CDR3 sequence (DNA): TGTGCCACCAGCAGAGAGCCAGAAACTGAAGCTTTCTTT.

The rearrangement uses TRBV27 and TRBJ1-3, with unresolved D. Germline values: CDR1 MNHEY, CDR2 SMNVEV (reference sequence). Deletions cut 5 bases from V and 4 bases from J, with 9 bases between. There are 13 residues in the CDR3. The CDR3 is CASSPSSGNTIYF. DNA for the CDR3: TGTGCCAGCAGTCCTTCCTCGGGAAACACCATATATTTT.

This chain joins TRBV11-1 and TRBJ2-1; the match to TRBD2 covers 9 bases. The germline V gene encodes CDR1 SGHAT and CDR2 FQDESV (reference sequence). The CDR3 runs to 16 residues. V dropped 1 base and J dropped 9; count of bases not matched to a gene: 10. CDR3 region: CASSLDRLAAWGEQFF. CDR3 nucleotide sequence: TGTGCCAGCAGCTTAGATCGACTAGCGGCCTGGGGTGAGCAGTTCTTC. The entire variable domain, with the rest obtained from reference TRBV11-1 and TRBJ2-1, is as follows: EAEVAQSPRYKITEKSQAVAFWCDPISGHATLYWYRQILGQGPELLVQFQDESVVDDSQLPKDRFSAERLKGVDSTLKIQPAELGDSAMYLCASSLDRLAAWGEQFFGPGTRLTVL.

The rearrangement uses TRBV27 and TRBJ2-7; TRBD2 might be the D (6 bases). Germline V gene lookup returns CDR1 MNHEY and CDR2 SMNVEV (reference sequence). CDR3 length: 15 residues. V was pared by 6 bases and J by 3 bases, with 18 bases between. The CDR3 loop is CASSPGMGGLYEQYF. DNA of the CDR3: TGTGCCAGCAGCCCAGGGATGGGGGGACTCTACGAGCAGTACTTC.

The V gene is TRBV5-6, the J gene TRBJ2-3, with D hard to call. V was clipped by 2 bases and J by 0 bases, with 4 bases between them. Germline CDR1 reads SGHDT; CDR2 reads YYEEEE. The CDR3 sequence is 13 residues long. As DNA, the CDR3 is TGTGCCAGCAGCTTAGCCAGCACAGATACGCAGTATTTT. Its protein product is CASSLASTDTQYF.

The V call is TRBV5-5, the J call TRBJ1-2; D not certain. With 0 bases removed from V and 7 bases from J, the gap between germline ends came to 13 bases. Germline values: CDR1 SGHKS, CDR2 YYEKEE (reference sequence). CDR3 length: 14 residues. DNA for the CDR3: TGTGCCAGCAGCTTGGTATTTGGGCTCTTTGGCTACACCTTC. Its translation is CASSLVFGLFGYTF. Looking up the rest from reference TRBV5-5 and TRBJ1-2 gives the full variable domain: DAGVTQSPTHLIKTRGQQVTLRCSPISGHKSVSWYQQVLGQGPQFIFQYYEKEERGRGNFPDRFSARQFPNYSSELNVNALLLGDSALYLCASSLVFGLFGYTFGSGTRLTVV.

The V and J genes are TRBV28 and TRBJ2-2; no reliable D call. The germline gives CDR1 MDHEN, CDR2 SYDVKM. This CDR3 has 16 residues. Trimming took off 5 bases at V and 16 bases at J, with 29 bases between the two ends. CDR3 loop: CASSKKETSQSIPSFF. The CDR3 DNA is TGTGCCAGCAGTAAAAAGGAGACGAGTCAAAGCATCCCGTCGTTTTTT.

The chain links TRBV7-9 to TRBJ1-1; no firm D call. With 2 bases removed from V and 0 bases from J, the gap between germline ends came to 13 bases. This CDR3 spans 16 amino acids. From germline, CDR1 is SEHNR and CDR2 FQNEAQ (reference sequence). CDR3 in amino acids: CASSLYPRSMNTEAFF. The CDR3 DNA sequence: TGTGCCAGCAGCTTATATCCCAGGTCCATGAACACTGAAGCTTTCTTT.